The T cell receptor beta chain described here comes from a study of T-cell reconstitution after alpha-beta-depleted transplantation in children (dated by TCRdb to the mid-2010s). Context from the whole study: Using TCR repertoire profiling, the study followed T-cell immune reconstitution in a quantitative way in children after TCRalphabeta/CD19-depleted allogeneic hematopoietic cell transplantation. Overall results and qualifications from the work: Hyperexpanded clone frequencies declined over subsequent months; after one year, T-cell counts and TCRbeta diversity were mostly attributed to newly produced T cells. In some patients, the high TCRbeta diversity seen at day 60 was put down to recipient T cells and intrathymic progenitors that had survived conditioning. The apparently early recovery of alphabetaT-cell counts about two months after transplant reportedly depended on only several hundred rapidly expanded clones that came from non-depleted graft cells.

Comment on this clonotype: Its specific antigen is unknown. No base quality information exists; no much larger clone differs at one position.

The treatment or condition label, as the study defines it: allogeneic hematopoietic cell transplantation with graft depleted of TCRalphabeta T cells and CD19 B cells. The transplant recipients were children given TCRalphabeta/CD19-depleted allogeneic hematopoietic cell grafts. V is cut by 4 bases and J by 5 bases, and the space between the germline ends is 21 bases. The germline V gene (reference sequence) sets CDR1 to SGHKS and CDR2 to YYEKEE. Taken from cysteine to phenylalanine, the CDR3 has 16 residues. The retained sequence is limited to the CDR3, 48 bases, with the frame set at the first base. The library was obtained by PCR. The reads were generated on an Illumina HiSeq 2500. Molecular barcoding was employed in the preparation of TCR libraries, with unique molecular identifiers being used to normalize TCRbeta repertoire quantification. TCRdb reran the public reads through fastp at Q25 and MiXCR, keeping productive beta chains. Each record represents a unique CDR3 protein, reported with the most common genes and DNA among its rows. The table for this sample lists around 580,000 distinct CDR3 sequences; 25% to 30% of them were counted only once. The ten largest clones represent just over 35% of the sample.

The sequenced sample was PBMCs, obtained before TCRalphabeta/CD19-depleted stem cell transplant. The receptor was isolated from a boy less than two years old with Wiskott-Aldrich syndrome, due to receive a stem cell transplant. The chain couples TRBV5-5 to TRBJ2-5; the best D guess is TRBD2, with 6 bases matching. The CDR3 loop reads CASSPGVAREVETQYF. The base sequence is TGTGCCAGCAGCCCTGGGGTTGCTAGGGAGGTTGAGACCCAGTACTTC.